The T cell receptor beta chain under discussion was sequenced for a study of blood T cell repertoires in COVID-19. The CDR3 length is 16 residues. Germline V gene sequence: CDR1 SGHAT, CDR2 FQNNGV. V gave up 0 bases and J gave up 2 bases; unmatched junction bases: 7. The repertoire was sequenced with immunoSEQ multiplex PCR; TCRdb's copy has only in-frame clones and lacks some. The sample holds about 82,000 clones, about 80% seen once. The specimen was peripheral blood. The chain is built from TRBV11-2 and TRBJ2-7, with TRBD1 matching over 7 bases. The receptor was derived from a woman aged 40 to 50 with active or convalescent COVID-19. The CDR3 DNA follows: TGTGCCAGCAGCTTAGATTACGGGACAGAGACCTACGAGCAGTACTTC. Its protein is CASSLDYGTETYEQYF.